These 11 T cell receptor beta chains share one sample of origin, sequenced in a study of T cell changes during pregnancy in multiple sclerosis. Using immunoSEQ multiplex PCR, the repertoire was profiled, and TCRdb retains in-frame clones only, with some absent. The table lists about 32,000 clones, approximately 92% of them singletons. Specimen: CD8+ T cells from peripheral blood mononuclear cells, collected in the second trimester of pregnancy. The origin of the receptors is a female donor with multiple sclerosis, enrolled in a pregnancy study.

The chain links TRBV5-1 to TRBJ1-4, with TRBD1 matching 8 bases. Germline V gives CDR1 SGHRS, CDR2 YFSETQ. Unmatched junction bases numbered 10, after V lost 0 bases and J lost 0 bases. The CDR3 is 19 residues long. Here the CDR3 DNA reads TGCGCCAGCAGCTTGGCGACAGGGGTGAAAGGGGCAACTAATGAAAAACTGTTTTTT. Its translation is CASSLATGVKGATNEKLFF.

The rearrangement links TRBV2 to TRBJ2-5, with D unresolved. Germline V gives CDR1 SNHLY, CDR2 FYNNEI. Between the trimmed V and J ends, which lost 3 bases and 4 bases, there was a span of 3 bases. The CDR3 covers 11 residues. In nucleotides, the CDR3 is TGTGCCAGCAGTGACCTAGAGACCCAGTACTTC. This codes for CASSDLETQYF.

The V gene is TRBV6-5, the J gene TRBJ1-2; D is perhaps TRBD1 (6 bases). V lost 7 bases, J lost 4 bases, and 10 bases lay in between. Germline lookup yields CDR1 MNHEY and CDR2 SVGAGI. The CDR3 has 12 amino acids. The CDR3 bases are TGTGCCAGCACCGCAGGGGTCTATGGCTACACCTTC. This translates into CASTAGVYGYTF.

Of note for this clone: Relative to the germline gene, one junction end is altered; a read error may explain this. The chain recombines TRBV9 with TRBJ2-5; no clear D gene. This CDR3 contains 11 residues. Germline CDR1 reads SGDLS; CDR2 reads YYNGEE. The CDR3 DNA reads as TGTGCCAGCAGCGGACAAGGGACCCAGTACTTC. Amino acid sequence: CASSGQGTQYF.

This clone came up a few times. J is TRBJ1-1 and V is TRBV5-1; the match to TRBD1 covers 8 bases. Per the germline V gene, CDR1 is SGHRS and CDR2 is YFSETQ. This CDR3 region has 15 residues. The ends lost 0 bases at V and 6 bases at J; junction bases unmatched: 7. CDR3 DNA: TGCGCCAGCAGCTTGGTGGAGTTGGGACAGGCTGAAGCTTTCTTT. Residues: CASSLVELGQAEAFF.

The chain links TRBV13 to TRBJ2-7; a possible D gene is TRBD1 (6 bases). The CDR3 is 15 residues long. V gave up 2 bases and J gave up 5 bases, with 16 bases separating them. Per germline, CDR1 PRHDT and CDR2 FYEKMQ (reference sequence). The CDR3 DNA reads TGTGCCAGCAGCTTATACACAGGGAGTAGCCACGAGCAGTACTTC. This encodes CASSLYTGSSHEQYF.

V and J are TRBV27 and TRBJ1-2; D uncertain. Per germline, CDR1 MNHEY and CDR2 SMNVEV (reference sequence). The CDR3 has 13 amino acids. The V end lost 7 bases, the J end lost 8 bases, and 17 bases lay between the germline ends. The CDR3 nucleotides read TGTGCCAGCATGTCAAAACCGGGAAGGGGCTACACCTTC. This encodes CASMSKPGRGYTF.

The CDR3 sequence is CASSPRQGSNYGYTF. For the CDR3, the DNA is TGTGCCAGTAGTCCGAGACAGGGATCCAACTATGGCTACACCTTC. V is TRBV19 and J is TRBJ1-2; 7 bases map to TRBD1. Unmatched junction bases numbered 8, after V lost 5 bases and J lost 2 bases. There are 15 residues in the CDR3. Germline V CDR1 and CDR2: LNHDA, SQIVND (reference sequence). Together with reference TRBV19 and TRBJ1-2, the CDR3 gives the full variable domain: DGGITQSPKYLFRKEGQNVTLSCEQNLNHDAMYWYRQDPGQGLRLIYYSQIVNDFQKGDIAEGYSVSREKKESFPLTVTSAQKNPTAFYLCASSPRQGSNYGYTFGSGTRLTVV.

The chain combines TRBV9 with TRBJ2-7; 10 bases agree with TRBD2. The J segment lost 4 bases and the V segment lost 4 bases, leaving 14 bases of the junction unmatched. Germline V gene data show CDR1 as SGDLS and CDR2 as YYNGEE. The CDR3 is 17 amino acids. The CDR3: CASSSEASSSGSYEQYF. DNA for the CDR3: TGTGCCAGCAGCTCCGAAGCCTCTTCTAGCGGGAGTTACGAGCAGTACTTC.

The V gene is TRBV2, the J gene TRBJ1-2, with D maybe TRBD1 (6 bases). V was trimmed by 4 bases and J by 0 bases, leaving 15 bases between them. Germline assignment: CDR1 SNHLY and CDR2 FYNNEI. This CDR3 contains 16 residues. CDR3 nucleotide sequence: TGTGCCAGCAGTGGATTGCAGGGGCCTCCTAACTATGGCTACACCTTC. Translated: CASSGLQGPPNYGYTF.

The rearrangement links TRBV6-6 to TRBJ2-3; a weak D match, TRBD2 (5 bases). Germline CDR1 and CDR2: MNHNY and SVGAGI (reference sequence). The CDR3 extends over 16 amino acids. Trimming removed 2 bases at V and 1 base at J, with 13 bases between. CDR3 in DNA: TGTGCCAGCAGTTACACAACTAGGGCCGGCACAGATACGCAGTATTTT. Amino acids: CASSYTTRAGTDTQYF.